These 28 T cell receptor beta chains were sequenced from one sample in a study of shared clonotypes between healthy human individuals. Using immunoSEQ multiplex PCR, the repertoire was profiled, and TCRdb retains in-frame clones only, with some absent. The sample lists over 850,000 clones, more than 75% occurring once. Sequenced material: memory CD4+ T cells from PBMCs. This sample's subset: CD45RA-negative fraction. The origin of the receptors is a young man in good health. Some clones in this sample may be carry-over from other donors' samples.

V usage is TRBV27 and J usage is TRBJ2-4; D perhaps matches TRBD2 (7 bases). The CDR3 is 17 amino acids. Germline V gene data show CDR1 as MNHEY and CDR2 as SMNVEV (reference sequence). Deletions cut 3 bases from V and 6 bases from J, with 21 bases between. The CDR3 region is CASSFSYRVTGGNIQYF. In nucleotides, the CDR3 is TGTGCCAGCAGTTTTTCGTACAGGGTCACGGGGGGAAACATTCAGTACTTC.

The chain is built from TRBV18 and TRBJ2-1; D is uncertain. The CDR3 runs to 12 residues. V dropped 2 bases and J dropped 7 bases, with 6 bases sitting between them. Germline V gene data show CDR1 as KGHSH and CDR2 as LQKENI. This chain's CDR3 is CASSPFGNEQFF. The CDR3 DNA is TGTGCCAGCTCACCATTTGGTAATGAGCAGTTCTTC. The full variable domain, rest sourced from reference TRBV18 and TRBJ2-1, is NAGVMQNPRHLVRRRGQEARLRCSPMKGHSHVYWYRQLPEEGLKFMVYLQKENIIDESGMPKERFSAEFPKEGPSILRIQQVVRGDSAAYFCASSPFGNEQFFGPGTRLTVL.

The genes are TRBV19 and TRBJ2-2; TRBD1 matches 8 bases. Per germline, CDR1 LNHDA and CDR2 SQIVND (reference sequence). The CDR3 is made up of 13 amino acids. V shed 8 bases and J 7 bases; nucleotides not matched to a gene: 6. The CDR3 here is CASGQGFDGELFF. CDR3 in DNA: TGTGCCAGTGGACAGGGCTTCGACGGGGAGCTGTTTTTT.

The sample holds one count of this clone. This could be a read error, since a much larger clone is one nucleotide away. The sample has other DNA sequences that encode this CDR3 too. The V and J genes are TRBV5-1 and TRBJ2-2; 12 positions agree with TRBD2. The length of the CDR3 is 16 residues. From germline, CDR1 is SGHRS and CDR2 YFSETQ. V shed 5 bases and J 0 bases; nucleotides not matched to a gene: 2. The CDR3 region has the DNA TGCGCCAGCAGTCTAGCGGGAGGGACGAACACCGGGGAGCTGTTTTTT. This encodes CASSLAGGTNTGELFF.

DNA of the CDR3: TGTGCCAGCAGCTTTATAGGGCCCGGGGCCAACGTCCTGACTTTC. This translates into CASSFIGPGANVLTF. The V and J genes are TRBV5-4 and TRBJ2-6; D is ambiguous. Trimming took off 2 bases at V and 4 bases at J, with 10 bases between the two ends. The CDR3 runs to 15 residues. The germline V gene encodes CDR1 SGHNT and CDR2 YYREEE (reference sequence). The full variable domain, with the rest looked up from reference TRBV5-4 and TRBJ2-6, is ETGVTQSPTHLIKTRGQQVTLRCSSQSGHNTVSWYQQALGQGPQFIFQYYREEENGRGNFPPRFSGLQFPNYSSELNVNALELDDSALYLCASSFIGPGANVLTFGAGSRLTVL.

In this sample, this clone turned up many times. The chain combines TRBV6-1 with TRBJ2-1, with D perhaps TRBD1 or TRBD2 (7 bases each). The germline V and J ends were trimmed by 4 bases and 4 bases, with 14 bases remaining between them. This CDR3 spans 15 amino acids. Germline V gives CDR1 MNHNS, CDR2 SASEGT. CDR3 loop: CASSGFQGGYNEQFF. In nucleotides, the CDR3 is TGTGCCAGCAGTGGGTTCCAGGGGGGGTACAATGAGCAGTTCTTC.

The chain has TRBV9 and TRBJ2-7; 8 bases are a match to TRBD2. The CDR3 loop spans 15 amino acids. The V segment lost 4 bases and the J segment 6 bases; nucleotides outside the gene matches: 12. Germline V gene data show CDR1 as SGDLS and CDR2 as YYNGEE. The CDR3 protein is CASSSYGVAGIEQYF. CDR3 nucleotide sequence: TGTGCCAGCAGCTCCTATGGAGTAGCGGGGATCGAGCAGTACTTC.

The CDR3 loop reads CASSQETSNTGELFF. The CDR3 DNA sequence: TGCGCCAGCAGCCAAGAAACCAGTAACACCGGGGAGCTGTTTTTT. This sequence joins TRBV4-1 and TRBJ2-2; D ambiguous. V was trimmed by 0 bases and J by 2 bases, leaving 7 bases between them. The CDR3 is made up of 15 amino acids. Germline CDR1 and CDR2: MGHRA and YSYEKL.

V and J are TRBV19 and TRBJ1-3, with D hard to call. The V end lost 5 bases, the J end lost 2 bases, and 7 bases lay between the germline ends. Germline CDR1 LNHDA, CDR2 SQIVND (reference sequence). The CDR3 has 13 amino acids. CDR3 sequence reads: CASSFGPGNTIYF. The CDR3 DNA follows: TGTGCCAGTAGTTTTGGACCTGGAAACACCATATATTTT.

The V gene is TRBV5-1, the J gene TRBJ2-3; D gene unclear. Germline V gene lookup returns CDR1 SGHRS and CDR2 YFSETQ. V was shortened by 0 bases and J by 5 bases, with 19 bases between the two germline ends. The CDR3 consists of 17 residues. The CDR3 loop reads CASSLVGSASERDTQYF. The CDR3 DNA is TGCGCCAGCAGCTTGGTAGGGTCAGCCTCGGAGAGAGATACGCAGTATTTT.

Only a few counts were recorded for this clone. The CDR3 sequence is CASSLGRSYEQYF. Written as DNA, the CDR3 is TGTGCCAGCTCCCTCGGGAGGTCCTACGAGCAGTACTTC. The chain joins TRBV18 to TRBJ2-7; 7 bases agree with TRBD2. Trimming removed 6 bases from V and 1 base from J; junction bases left unmatched: 3. The germline CDR1 and CDR2 sequences are KGHSH and LQKENI. The CDR3 runs to 13 residues.

The gene calls are TRBV19 and TRBJ1-1; 8 nucleotides line up with TRBD1. The CDR3 is made up of 14 amino acids. The germline V gene has CDR1 LNHDA and CDR2 SQIVND (reference sequence). With V trimmed by 6 bases and J by 6 bases, 9 bases remained unmatched. The chain's CDR3 is CASSGVTGAAEAFF. CDR3 nucleotide sequence: TGTGCCAGTAGCGGGGTGACAGGGGCCGCTGAAGCTTTCTTT.

V and J are TRBV6-1 and TRBJ1-1; weak D call: TRBD1 (6 bases). The CDR3 is 13 residues long. The germline gives CDR1 MNHNS, CDR2 SASEGT. V was shortened by 6 bases and J by 2 bases, with 10 bases between the two germline ends. Written as DNA, the CDR3 is TGTGCCAGCAGGGACAGCTCAAACACTGAAGCTTTCTTT. As protein: CASRDSSNTEAFF.

Remarks on this clone: Other DNA sequences in this sample translate to the same CDR3. The rearrangement uses TRBV20-1 and TRBJ1-5; D not resolved. In germline, CDR1 is DFQATT, CDR2 SNEGSKA (reference sequence). Trimming left V 1 base short and J 8 bases short, with 6 bases between. The CDR3 spans 11 residues. This chain's CDR3 is CSARAGEPQHF. CDR3 nucleotide sequence: TGCAGTGCTAGAGCCGGAGAGCCCCAGCATTTT.

The chain combines TRBV5-4 with TRBJ2-5; 9 bases fit TRBD2. The CDR3 consists of 15 residues. Germline loops: CDR1 SGHNT, CDR2 YYREEE (reference sequence). Unmatched junction bases numbered 5, after V lost 3 bases and J lost 2 bases. In DNA, the CDR3 is TGTGCCAGCAGCTCCAAGACTAGCGGACAAGAGACCCAGTACTTC. It specifies CASSSKTSGQETQYF.

This clone was picked up a small number of times. The chain couples TRBV4-3 to TRBJ2-1, with a weak D call TRBD2 (5 bases). The CDR3 consists of 17 residues. Germline CDR1 LGHNA, CDR2 YSLEER. V lost 0 bases and J 8 bases, leaving 20 bases between the germline ends. The chain's CDR3 is CASSQDEDGLGIDEQFF. CDR3 bases: TGCGCCAGCAGCCAAGATGAGGACGGACTGGGGATCGATGAGCAGTTCTTC.

The chain uses TRBV7-8 and TRBJ2-1; 7 nucleotides agree with TRBD2. This CDR3 has 14 amino acids. With 8 bases clipped from V and 7 bases from J, the junction kept 11 bases outside the gene matches. CDR1 is SGHVS and CDR2 is FQNEAQ in the germline V gene. The CDR3 bases are TGTGCCAGCCATGGACCCGCGGGAGTGAATGAGCAGTTCTTC. Protein product: CASHGPAGVNEQFF.

This clone came up once. The V call is TRBV18, the J call TRBJ1-2, with D possibly being TRBD1 (6 bases). This CDR3 is 14 amino acids long. CDR1 and CDR2 (germline): KGHSH, LQKENI. Trimming shortened V by 4 bases and J by 4 bases, and 13 bases separated the two germline ends. CDR3 nucleotides: TGTGCCAGCTCACAGGACAGCCAAAGCTATGGCTACACCTTC. It codes for CASSQDSQSYGYTF.

The CDR3 loop is CASSLILAGNHNEQFF. CDR3 DNA sequence: TGCGCCAGCAGCCTCATTCTAGCGGGAAATCACAATGAGCAGTTCTTC. J is TRBJ2-1 and V is TRBV4-3, with TRBD2 matching over 9 bases. The CDR3 covers 16 residues. The trim removed 4 bases at V and 5 bases at J, leaving 9 bases unmatched. Germline V lookup: CDR1 LGHNA, CDR2 YSLEER.

This chain connects TRBV7-9 to TRBJ2-1; no clear D. Trimming cost V 1 base and J 9 bases, with 13 bases left between them. CDR3 length: 14 residues. The germline gives CDR1 SEHNR, CDR2 FQNEAQ (reference sequence). The CDR3 DNA reads TGTGCCAGCAGCTTAGGCGGCCCACTCGGTGAGCAGTTCTTC. Encoded protein: CASSLGGPLGEQFF.

This clone was recorded once. The V call is TRBV5-4, the J call TRBJ2-3; 11 bases fit TRBD1. CDR1 and CDR2 (germline): SGHNT, YYREEE (reference sequence). The CDR3 runs to 15 residues. Trimming cost V 4 bases and J 2 bases; bases outside gene matches: 3. CDR3 in DNA: TGTGCCAGCAGCCCGGACAGGGGGCACACAGATACGCAGTATTTT. It is translated as CASSPDRGHTDTQYF.

The V call is TRBV5-6, the J call TRBJ2-7; perhaps TRBD1 as D (6 bases). The CDR3 runs 16 residues. The germline gives CDR1 SGHDT, CDR2 YYEEEE. The V end lost 3 bases, the J end lost 1 base, and 17 bases lay between the germline ends. The CDR3 region has the DNA TGTGCCAGCAGCTCCTCTTACAGGGTCGAGTCCTACGAGCAGTACTTC. It yields the protein CASSSSYRVESYEQYF. Complete variable domain (other parts from reference TRBV5-6 and TRBJ2-7): DAGVTQSPTHLIKTRGQQVTLRCSPKSGHDTVSWYQQALGQGPQFIFQYYEEEERQRGNFPDRFSGHQFPNYSSELNVNALLLGDSALYLCASSSSYRVESYEQYFGPGTRLTVT.

CDR3 sequence (DNA): TGTGCCAGCAGCGTAGATCTAGCGGGAGGGCGTGAGCAGTTCTTC. Translated, it gives CASSVDLAGGREQFF. V and J are TRBV9 and TRBJ2-1; 12 bases are a match to TRBD2. CDR1 SGDLS and CDR2 YYNGEE come from the germline V gene. V dropped 0 bases and J dropped 9; count of bases not matched to a gene: 4. The CDR3 has 15 amino acids.

J is TRBJ2-1 and V is TRBV30; D is unclear. Trimming shortened V by 2 bases and J by 8 bases, and 10 bases separated the two germline ends. Germline V gives CDR1 GTSNPN, CDR2 SVGIG (reference sequence). The CDR3 runs to 12 residues. The CDR3 DNA reads TGTGCCTGGAGTCCTAGTGACTATGAGCAGTTCTTC. Protein product: CAWSPSDYEQFF.

The genes are TRBV18 and TRBJ2-1, with D perhaps matching TRBD1 or TRBD2 (7 bases each). The CDR3 sequence is 13 residues long. Trimming removed 2 bases at V and 12 bases at J, with 14 bases between. The V gene's germline CDR1 is KGHSH and CDR2 LQKENI. CDR3 loop: CASSPTGEGLQFF. The CDR3 DNA sequence: TGTGCCAGCTCACCAACAGGGGAGGGTTTGCAGTTCTTC.

The chain carries TRBV6-1 and TRBJ1-5; unclear D gene. The germline CDR1 and CDR2 sequences are MNHNS and SASEGT. The CDR3 is made up of 13 amino acids. CDR3 nucleotide sequence: TGTGCTGGGAGGAGAGATAGCAATCAGCCCCAGCATTTT. Protein sequence: CAGRRDSNQPQHF.

The V gene is TRBV11-2, the J gene TRBJ2-5; maybe TRBD2 (5 bases). Per germline, CDR1 SGHAT and CDR2 FQNNGV. Trimming left V 5 bases short and J 1 base short, with 11 bases between. The CDR3 sequence is 14 residues long. The CDR3: CASSVGGGQETQYF. In nucleotides, the CDR3 is TGTGCCAGCAGCGTAGGAGGTGGCCAAGAGACCCAGTACTTC.

This clone showed up many times. The chain couples TRBV5-4 to TRBJ1-4; TRBD1 is a possible D gene (6 bases). This CDR3 has 15 amino acids. Deletions cut 3 bases from V and 8 bases from J, with 17 bases between. Germline V CDR1 and CDR2: SGHNT, YYREEE (reference sequence). CDR3 amino acids: CASSYSMGGGEKLFF. The CDR3, as DNA: TGTGCCAGCAGCTACAGTATGGGGGGCGGCGAAAAACTGTTTTTT.